These 4 T cell receptor beta chains came from one sample sequenced in a study of T-cell memory formation after mild COVID-19. TCRdb re-derived calls from the 5' RACE reads in MiXCR, one entry per CDR3 protein. The sample shows 190,000 or so distinct CDR3 sequences, about a fifth of them seen only once. Material: PBMCs or a T cell subset sorted from them (not recorded which). All receptors come from an adult woman who had mild COVID-19 (a few samples of this study predate the infection). Cell type and time point are not known.

The gene calls are TRBV19 and TRBJ2-7; perhaps TRBD1 as D (6 bases). Germline V gives CDR1 LNHDA, CDR2 SQIVND (reference sequence). The CDR3 runs 12 residues. Trimming removed 6 bases at V and 3 bases at J, with 9 bases between. The CDR3 region has the DNA TGTGCCAGTAGCGCAGGGGTCTACGAGCAGTACTTC. Protein sequence: CASSAGVYEQYF. Full variable domain (remainder filled in from reference TRBV19 and TRBJ2-7): DGGITQSPKYLFRKEGQNVTLSCEQNLNHDAMYWYRQDPGQGLRLIYYSQIVNDFQKGDIAEGYSVSREKKESFPLTVTSAQKNPTAFYLCASSAGVYEQYFGPGTRLTVT.

The chain combines TRBV9 with TRBJ2-7; D may match TRBD1 or TRBD2 (5 bases each). Trimming stripped 4 bases from V and 1 base from J, with 12 bases between. CDR1 is SGDLS, CDR2 YYNGEE, per germline. CDR3 length: 14 residues. The CDR3 region is CASSYRDQSYEQYF. For the CDR3, the DNA is TGTGCCAGCAGCTACCGGGACCAATCCTACGAGCAGTACTTC.

CDR3 in amino acids: CASNGLADDYNEQFF. CDR3 in DNA: TGTGCCAGCAATGGGCTAGCGGACGACTACAATGAGCAGTTCTTC. The chain recombines TRBV6-2 or TRBV6-3 with TRBJ2-1; 7 bases agree with TRBD2. V dropped 7 bases and J dropped 3; count of bases not matched to a gene: 9. The CDR3 runs to 15 residues. Looked up from germline, CDR1 is MNHEY and CDR2 is SVGEGT.

The genes are TRBV20-1 and TRBJ2-1, with 7 positions matching TRBD2. V shed 3 bases and J 1 base; nucleotides not matched to a gene: 3. This CDR3 region has 14 residues. Germline CDR1 DFQATT, CDR2 SNEGSKA (reference sequence). DNA for the CDR3: TGCAGTGCTAGTGCCGGGGGGTCCTACAATGAGCAGTTCTTC. It yields the protein CSASAGGSYNEQFF.